A selection of T cell receptor beta chains follows, all from one sample in a study of molecular identifiers for immune sequencing clone quantification. Each CDR3 protein is one row after TCRdb ran MiXCR on the PCR reads. The sample has nearly 650,000 distinct CDR3 sequences; 25% are singletons. The material sequenced was naive CD8+ T cells from blood, with Jurkat cell RNA spiked in. These receptors were collected from a human donor in good health. Some libraries in this study had Jurkat cell RNA spiked in. The CDR3 runs from the conserved cysteine through the conserved F or W. The D gene is left open where the match is weak. Size is omitted from some rows. Given values are once, few, many or a class for expanded clones.

v_call	clone_size	d_call	j_call	cdr3_aa	cdr3_nt
TRBV3-1	-	TRBD2	TRBJ2-3	CASSHGAGGRDTQYF	TGTGCCAGCAGCCATGGCGCGGGGGGGCGAGATACGCAGTATTTT
TRBV4-1	-	-	TRBJ2-5	CASSQDPWTAQETRYF	TGCGCCAGCAGCCAAGATCCCTGGACAGCACAAGAGACCCGGTACTTC
TRBV28	-	-	TRBJ1-1	CASSFRGGVTEAFF	TGTGCCAGCAGTTTTCGGGGGGGCGTCACTGAAGCTTTCTTT
TRBV30	many	-	TRBJ2-2	CALRAGELFF	TGTGCCCTCCGAGCCGGGGAGCTGTTTTTT
TRBV4-3	few	-	TRBJ1-1	CASSQVAGKTEAFF	TGCGCCAGCAGCCAAGTCGCGGGAAAGACTGAAGCTTTCTTT
TRBV7-8	many	TRBD1	TRBJ2-3	CASSSGPDRGLTDTQYF	TGTGCCAGCAGCTCCGGCCCCGACAGGGGGCTTACAGATACGCAGTATTTT
TRBV11-2	-	TRBD1	TRBJ2-7	CASSIRQGISYEQYF	TGTGCCAGCAGCATCCGACAGGGGATATCCTACGAGCAGTACTTC
TRBV18	few	-	TRBJ1-5	CASSLEHSNQPQHF	TGTGCCAGCTCACTTGAGCATAGCAATCAGCCCCAGCATTTT
TRBV4-2	few	TRBD2	TRBJ2-7	CASSPQFGTSGRYEQYF	TGTGCCAGCAGCCCACAGTTCGGGACTAGCGGGAGGTACGAGCAGTACTTC
TRBV4-3	many	-	TRBJ2-7	CASSQDLQGAGQYF	TGCGCCAGCAGCCAAGACCTACAAGGAGCTGGGCAGTACTTC
TRBV5-5	many	-	TRBJ2-1	CASSADLADRGPYNEQFF	TGTGCCAGCAGCGCAGATCTAGCGGACAGAGGACCCTACAATGAGCAGTTCTTC
TRBV6-2/TRBV6-3	many	-	TRBJ2-3	CASRERSDTQYF	TGTGCCAGCAGAGAGCGGTCCGATACGCAGTATTTT
TRBV5-6	few	TRBD2	TRBJ2-3	CASSLARLAATDTQYF	TGTGCCAGCAGCTTGGCTCGTCTAGCGGCCACAGATACGCAGTATTTT
TRBV20-1	many	-	TRBJ1-5	CSASLLNSNQPQHF	TGCAGTGCTAGTTTACTGAATAGCAATCAGCCCCAGCATTTT
TRBV5-1	many	TRBD1	TRBJ1-3	CASSPGTGTGNTIYF	TGCGCCAGCAGCCCCGGGACAGGGACTGGAAACACCATATATTTT
TRBV27	few	TRBD2	TRBJ2-7	CASRTSGSPYEQYF	TGTGCCAGCAGAACTAGCGGGAGCCCCTACGAGCAGTACTTC
TRBV5-8	-	TRBD2	TRBJ2-7	CASSLASTSGSRNEQYF	TGTGCCAGCAGCTTGGCGTCTACTAGCGGGAGCAGAAACGAGCAGTACTTC
TRBV4-1	few	-	TRBJ1-6	CASRGTAELGSPLHF	TGCGCCAGTCGGGGGACCGCTGAGTTGGGTTCACCCCTCCACTTT
TRBV20-1	-	-	TRBJ1-6	CSARGPGWSQINANNSPLHF	TGCAGTGCTAGAGGTCCGGGATGGAGTCAGATCAACGCTAATAATTCACCCCTCCACTTT
TRBV5-8	many	-	TRBJ2-7	CASSLPTPYEQYF	TGTGCCAGCAGCTTGCCCACCCCCTACGAGCAGTACTTC